This T cell receptor (beta chain) emerged from a study of read filtering for tumor transcriptome and immune sequencing. Across the whole study: By R-ISS, stages I, II and III held about 8, 15 and 7 patients. Study results and caveats: Even smaller IR-seq throughput identified most shared clonotypes. The sorted CD138-negative fraction was a mixed bone marrow immune population, not purified T cells.

Molecular barcoded adaptors covering alpha/delta and beta/gamma chains were used on roughly 400 ng RNA. Via MiXCR, TCRdb re-called the reads, giving one row per CDR3 protein. The sample has 39,000 or so distinct CDR3 sequences; over 11% are singletons. Trimming removed 3 bases at V and 2 bases at J, with 14 bases between. From germline, CDR1 is SQVTM and CDR2 ANQGSEA. The CDR3 contains 14 residues. This clonotype was counted ten times or more. Its target is unknown. The sample comprised a population of CD138-negative cells sorted from bone marrow. The clonotype was recovered from a donor at least 40 years old with multiple myeloma. The chain uses TRBV29-1 and TRBJ2-7; tentative D call: TRBD2 (6 bases). The CDR3 here is CSVEVGGGTYEQYF. Written as DNA, the CDR3 is TGCAGCGTTGAGGTGGGCGGCGGGACCTACGAGCAGTACTTC.